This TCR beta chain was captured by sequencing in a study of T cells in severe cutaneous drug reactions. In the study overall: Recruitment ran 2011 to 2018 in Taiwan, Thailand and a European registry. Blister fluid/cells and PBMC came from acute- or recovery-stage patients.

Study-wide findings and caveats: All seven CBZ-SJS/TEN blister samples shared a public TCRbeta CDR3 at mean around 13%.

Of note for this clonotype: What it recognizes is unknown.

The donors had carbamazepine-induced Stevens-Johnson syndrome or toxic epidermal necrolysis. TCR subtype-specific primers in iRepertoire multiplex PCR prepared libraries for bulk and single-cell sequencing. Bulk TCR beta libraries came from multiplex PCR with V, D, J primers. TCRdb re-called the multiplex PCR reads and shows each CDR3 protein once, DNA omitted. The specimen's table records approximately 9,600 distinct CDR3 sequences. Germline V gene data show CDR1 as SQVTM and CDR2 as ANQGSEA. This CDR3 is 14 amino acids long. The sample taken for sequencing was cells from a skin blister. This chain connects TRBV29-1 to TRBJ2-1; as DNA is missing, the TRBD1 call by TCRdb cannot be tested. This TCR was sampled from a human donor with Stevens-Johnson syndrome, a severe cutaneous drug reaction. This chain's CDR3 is CSVLRDRGYNEQFF.